The 13 T cell receptor beta chains in this list originate from one sample, sequenced in a study of CD8 T cells in ankylosing spondylitis. Study observations and caveats: What appeared characteristic of ankylosing spondylitis blood was a TCR beta motif of fewer than ten highly homologous variants.

These receptors have no identified antigens. From the 5' RACE reads, TCRdb called clonotypes with MiXCR, one entry per CDR3 protein. The table includes 700,000 to 850,000 distinct CDR3 sequences, over 9.5% detected once. Sequencing was carried out using blood, either unsorted or a sorted T cell fraction (not recorded which). These receptors were obtained from a male donor with ankylosing spondylitis.

This clonotype was seen at least ten times. The gene calls are TRBV20-1 and TRBJ2-7; 13 bases fit TRBD2. CDR1 DFQATT and CDR2 SNEGSKA come from the germline V gene (reference sequence). V trimming: 5 bases; J trimming: 3 bases; junction bases outside the gene matches: 4. This CDR3 has 14 residues. The CDR3: CSASGLAGVYEQYF. DNA of the CDR3: TGCAGTGCTTCAGGACTAGCGGGAGTCTACGAGCAGTACTTC.

This chain joins TRBV3-1 and TRBJ2-2; TRBD2 aligns across 9 bases. The CDR3 loop spans 18 amino acids. Germline CDR1 LGHDT, CDR2 YNNKEL (reference sequence). In DNA, the CDR3 is TGTACCATCTGTATGAGAGCACTGACTAGCGGATCGACCGGGGAGCTGTTTTTT. Protein sequence: CTICMRALTSGSTGELFF.

This clonotype appeared a few times. The gene calls are TRBV20-1 and TRBJ2-7, with D perhaps TRBD1 or TRBD2 (5 bases each). CDR1 DFQATT and CDR2 SNEGSKA come from the germline V gene (reference sequence). CDR3 size: 13 residues. Trimming pared 0 bases from V and 9 bases from J, leaving 15 bases between. CDR3 sequence (DNA): TGCAGTGCTAGAGATCAGATGGGGACCCGGCAGTACTTC. As protein: CSARDQMGTRQYF.

The chain has TRBV5-1 and TRBJ2-2, with 7 positions matching TRBD1. The V gene end was trimmed by 3 bases and the J gene end by 0 bases; junction bases not matched to a gene: 8. Germline values: CDR1 SGHRS, CDR2 YFSETQ. The CDR3 runs to 17 residues. This CDR3 is CASSSQGPGANTGELFF. The DNA for the CDR3 is TGCGCCAGCAGCTCACAGGGGCCTGGAGCGAACACCGGGGAGCTGTTTTTT.

This clonotype occurred a few times. The chain recombines TRBV20-1 with TRBJ2-1; 12 nucleotides align to TRBD2. J gave up 2 bases and V 3 bases, and 5 bases lay outside the gene matches. This CDR3 region has 16 residues. Germline V gives CDR1 DFQATT, CDR2 SNEGSKA (reference sequence). Here the CDR3 DNA reads TGCAGTGCTAGGTCGGCTAGCGGGAGGGCCTACAATGAGCAGTTCTTC. Its protein is CSARSASGRAYNEQFF.

At least ten counts were recorded for this clonotype. This chain joins TRBV20-1 and TRBJ2-3, with D unresolved. Germline CDR1 is DFQATT and CDR2 is SNEGSKA (reference sequence). CDR3 length equals 13 residues. Trimming pared 6 bases from V and 5 bases from J, leaving 15 bases between. CDR3 region: CSAVRVGRDTQYF. CDR3 in DNA: TGCAGTGCCGTCCGAGTGGGTCGAGATACGCAGTATTTT.

This clonotype was observed many times. The rearrangement uses TRBV9 and TRBJ1-2, with TRBD1 as a possible D gene (5 bases). Germline CDR1 reads SGDLS; CDR2 reads YYNGEE. The CDR3 sequence is 14 residues long. V was clipped by 4 bases and J by 2 bases, with 12 bases between them. In nucleotides, the CDR3 is TGTGCCAGCAGCAAACAGACAGCAAACTATGGCTACACCTTC. Protein: CASSKQTANYGYTF.

There are a few counts of this clonotype. The gene calls are TRBV20-1 and TRBJ2-1; a weak D match, TRBD2 (6 bases). The germline gives CDR1 DFQATT, CDR2 SNEGSKA (reference sequence). The V and J ends lost 8 bases and 6 bases respectively, with 20 bases between them. The CDR3 is made up of 14 amino acids. The CDR3 DNA follows: TGCAGTACCAGCCCCGGGAGTAGCGTCAATGAGCAGTTCTTC. The encoded protein is CSTSPGSSVNEQFF.

At least ten counts were recorded for this clonotype. This chain joins TRBV4-3 and TRBJ2-7, with TRBD2 matching over 10 bases. The V segment lost 4 bases and the J segment 3 bases; nucleotides outside the gene matches: 6. Per the germline V gene, CDR1 is LGHNA and CDR2 is YSLEER. This CDR3 region has 15 residues. The CDR3 region has the DNA TGCGCCAGCAGCCCCGGGACTAGCGTTTACTACGAGCAGTACTTC. Protein: CASSPGTSVYYEQYF.

This clonotype was counted only a few times. The V call is TRBV12-5, the J call TRBJ1-1, with 8 bases identical to TRBD1. Germline assignment: CDR1 LGHNT and CDR2 FRNRAP. V shed 0 bases, J shed 9 bases, and the junction held 3 bases outside the gene matches. This CDR3 is built from 13 residues. CDR3 residues: CASGLVRTGKAFF. CDR3 sequence (DNA): TGTGCTAGTGGTTTGGTAAGGACAGGGAAAGCTTTCTTT.

This clonotype was counted between two and nine times. The chain recombines TRBV20-1 with TRBJ1-1; D not resolved. Germline assignment: CDR1 DFQATT and CDR2 SNEGSKA (reference sequence). This CDR3 spans 15 amino acids. V gave up 0 bases and J gave up 5 bases, with 16 bases separating them. As DNA, the CDR3 is TGCAGTGCTAGAGAATTGGGATCAGGATGGACTGAAGCTTTCTTT. It translates to CSARELGSGWTEAFF.

This clonotype was detected only a few times. The gene calls are TRBV20-1 and TRBJ2-1; 8 nucleotides line up with TRBD2. The germline V gene has CDR1 DFQATT and CDR2 SNEGSKA (reference sequence). With 5 bases clipped from V and 8 bases from J, the junction kept 14 bases outside the gene matches. The CDR3 extends over 15 amino acids. The CDR3 sequence is CSADLRSGGIDEQFF. DNA of the CDR3: TGCAGTGCTGACCTGAGAAGCGGGGGTATCGATGAGCAGTTCTTC.

J is TRBJ2-3 and V is TRBV20-1, with D unclear. Deletions cut 0 bases from V and 7 bases from J, with 14 bases between. In germline, CDR1 is DFQATT, CDR2 SNEGSKA (reference sequence). The CDR3 runs 14 residues. This CDR3 is CSARESGVANTQYF. The CDR3 nucleotides read TGCAGTGCTAGAGAATCTGGGGTCGCGAATACGCAGTATTTT.